Listed below are T cell receptor beta chains from one sample, sequenced in a study of shared clonotypes between healthy human individuals. Method: immunoSEQ multiplex PCR; TCRdb's copy keeps in-frame clones and lacks some. The repertoire holds 2 million to 3 million clones, with more than 90% as singletons. The material sequenced was naive CD4+ T cells sorted from blood. These receptor sequences come from a man in his late teens or twenties in good health. Each CDR3 is given with its conserved first and last residue. The order of the fields is V gene, clone size, J gene, CDR3 protein. A row's size may be missing; if present it is once, few, many or a size class.

>TRBV7-2|once|TRBJ1-6
CASSHTGTDNSPLHF
>TRBV18|-|TRBJ2-1
CASSPPRRAGNEQFF
>TRBV10-1|-|TRBJ2-1
CASSNSRSSYNEQFF
>TRBV10-1|-|TRBJ2-1
CASTTSGREDEQFF
>TRBV5-1|-|TRBJ2-5
CASSSSGQGVAYF
>TRBV6-6|-|TRBJ1-4
CASSFRDTRNEKLFF
>TRBV5-6|-|TRBJ2-5
CASTYLGGLGETQYF
>TRBV23-1|-|TRBJ2-7
CASSQGQYYEQYF
>TRBV15|-|TRBJ2-5
CATSRGRARETQYF
>TRBV5-8|-|TRBJ1-5
CASSLRGVVSQPQHF
>TRBV19|-|TRBJ1-6
CASSIAVSPLNTLHF
>TRBV7-9|-|TRBJ2-1
CASSLAEVDEQFF
>TRBV4-3|-|TRBJ1-2
CASSQETIDSYGYTF
>TRBV18|-|TRBJ2-2
CASSGRGPSGVNTGELFF
>TRBV5-1|-|TRBJ2-7
CASSPGGQGAYEQYF
>TRBV5-6|-|TRBJ2-1
CASSSGQGHNEQFF
>TRBV25-1|-|TRBJ1-2
CASSQGSDGYTF
>TRBV11-2|-|TRBJ2-3
CASSLGLAGYSDTQYF
>TRBV5-1|-|TRBJ1-5
CASSPGTGSQPQHF
>TRBV27|-|TRBJ2-1
CASTRNSPHSYNEQFF